The 30 T cell receptor beta chains in this list originate from one sample, sequenced in a study of cytomegalovirus exposure and HLA in healthy donors. The primer mix had 60 Vbeta and 13 Jbeta primers. Data came from immunoSEQ multiplex PCR; TCRdb stores just in-frame clones and leaves some out. The data show 60,000 to 80,000 clones, about 78% seen once. Sequencing was done on a sample of PBMCs. These receptors originate from a girl aged 5-17 years in good health and CMV-seropositive.

This chain uses TRBV11-1 with TRBJ1-4; no clear D. The CDR3 has 15 amino acids. V lost 3 bases, J lost 5 bases, and 13 bases lay in between. CDR1 and CDR2 from the germline V gene are SGHAT and FQDESV (reference sequence). CDR3 region: CASSLRGNLNEKLFF. CDR3 nucleotides: TGTGCCAGCAGCTTGAGAGGGAACCTGAATGAAAAACTGTTTTTT.

This clone was counted a few times. The chain carries TRBV4-2 and TRBJ1-1; D perhaps matches TRBD1 (6 bases). The CDR3 is 14 residues long. Germline loops: CDR1 LGHNA, CDR2 YNFKEQ. Trimming cost V 1 base and J 1 base, with 7 bases left between them. In DNA, the CDR3 is TGTGCCAGCAGCCAAGTGGACAGGAACACTGAAGCTTTCTTT. This sequence encodes CASSQVDRNTEAFF.

A single count supports this clone. The chain couples TRBV28 to TRBJ2-1; 8 positions agree with TRBD1. Germline CDR1 MDHEN, CDR2 SYDVKM. The length of the CDR3 is 16 residues. After removal of 5 bases from V and 1 base from J, the junction contained 7 bases not matched to a gene. For the CDR3, the DNA is TGTGCCAGCAGTAAGCGGACAGGGAGGTCCTACAATGAGCAGTTCTTC. This encodes CASSKRTGRSYNEQFF.

This chain joins TRBV14 and TRBJ1-5; possible D gene TRBD1, 5 bases. V was pared by 0 bases and J by 15 bases, with 15 bases between. The CDR3 loop spans 13 amino acids. Germline CDR1 is SGHDN and CDR2 is FVKESK. The CDR3 region has the DNA TGTGCCAGCAGCCAAGATCGGTGGCGGGGCCTGCATTTT. Its translation is CASSQDRWRGLHF. The full variable domain, its missing parts supplied by reference TRBV14 and TRBJ1-5, is EAGVTQFPSHSVIEKGQTVTLRCDPISGHDNLYWYRRVMGKEIKFLLHFVKESKQDESGMPNNRFLAERTGGTYSTLKVQPAELEDSGVYFCASSQDRWRGLHFGDGTRLSIL.

There are a few counts of this clone. The chain employs TRBV5-1 and TRBJ1-1; D uncertain. This CDR3 region has 13 residues. Trimming took off 2 bases at V and 1 base at J, with 6 bases between the two ends. The germline V gene has CDR1 SGHRS and CDR2 YFSETQ. In DNA form, the CDR3 reads TGCGCCAGCAGCTTCGGGGAGAACACTGAAGCTTTCTTT. Translation: CASSFGENTEAFF.

The J gene is TRBJ2-5, the V gene TRBV2, with D possibly being TRBD2 (6 bases). The germline V gene has CDR1 SNHLY and CDR2 FYNNEI. Trimming took 5 bases from V and 5 from J, leaving 21 bases between them. The CDR3 runs 16 residues. CDR3 in amino acids: CASSHRALSGRETQYF. In DNA form, the CDR3 reads TGTGCCAGCAGTCACCGGGCCCTGTCGGGGAGGGAGACCCAGTACTTC.

The chain uses TRBV6-1 and TRBJ2-7; 10 bases line up with TRBD1. The germline V gene encodes CDR1 MNHNS and CDR2 SASEGT. This CDR3 is 14 amino acids long. With V trimmed by 5 bases and J by 5 bases, 6 bases remained unmatched. The CDR3 sequence is CASSTTGGGNEQYF. The DNA for the CDR3 is TGTGCCAGCAGTACGACAGGGGGCGGGAACGAGCAGTACTTC.

The chain is built from TRBV5-1 and TRBJ1-2, with 8 bases lining up with TRBD1. CDR3 length equals 13 residues. J gave up 8 bases and V 1 base, and 4 bases lay outside the gene matches. Germline CDR1 is SGHRS and CDR2 is YFSETQ. CDR3 nucleotide sequence: TGCGCCAGCAGCTTGCAGACAGGGGAGGGCTACACCTTC. This translates into CASSLQTGEGYTF.

The rearrangement joins TRBV19 to TRBJ2-7; the D gene is possibly TRBD2 (7 bases). Per germline, CDR1 LNHDA and CDR2 SQIVND (reference sequence). V dropped 3 bases and J dropped 3 bases, with 12 bases sitting between them. The CDR3 spans 14 residues. The CDR3 protein is CASSMGGGGYEQYF. As DNA, the CDR3 is TGTGCCAGTAGTATGGGGGGAGGGGGCTACGAGCAGTACTTC.

V is TRBV5-4 and J is TRBJ2-5, with TRBD1 matching over 7 bases. V shed 5 bases, J shed 5 bases, and the junction held 12 bases outside the gene matches. Germline loops: CDR1 SGHNT, CDR2 YYREEE (reference sequence). CDR3 length equals 15 residues. This chain's CDR3 is CASRTGRGGRETQYF. The CDR3 nucleotides read TGTGCCAGCAGGACGGGACGAGGGGGCCGGGAGACCCAGTACTTC.

This rearrangement joins TRBV7-2 to TRBJ1-1; 7 bases are a match to TRBD1. This CDR3 comprises 13 residues. Germline values: CDR1 SGHTA, CDR2 FQGNSA. Trimming cost V 4 bases and J 5 bases; bases outside gene matches: 4. CDR3 sequence: CASSSLQGTEAFF. CDR3 DNA sequence: TGTGCCAGCAGCTCACTACAGGGGACTGAAGCTTTCTTT.

In this sample, this clone turned up once. J is TRBJ1-1 and V is TRBV2, with 9 bases fitting TRBD1. The germline V gene has CDR1 SNHLY and CDR2 FYNNEI. The CDR3 has 14 residues. V gave up 3 bases and J gave up 8 bases; unmatched junction bases: 7. CDR3 protein: CASSDPGQGLEAFF. CDR3 DNA: TGTGCCAGCAGTGACCCCGGACAGGGGCTAGAAGCTTTCTTT.

V is TRBV25-1 and J is TRBJ1-5, with a possible D match to TRBD1 (5 bases). CDR1 MGHDK and CDR2 SYGVNS come from the germline V gene. This CDR3 is 14 amino acids long. The germline V and J ends were trimmed by 6 bases and 4 bases, with 13 bases remaining between them. The CDR3 spells CASRDTGQNQPQHF. The CDR3 region has the DNA TGTGCCAGCAGAGACACAGGTCAGAATCAGCCCCAGCATTTT.

The CDR3, as DNA: TGCGCCAGCAGCTTGAAGGGGGGGACGGGAGCCGGCTCCTACGAGCAGTACTTC. This encodes CASSLKGGTGAGSYEQYF. This sequence joins TRBV5-1 and TRBJ2-7, with D perhaps matching TRBD2 (7 bases). This CDR3 is 18 amino acids long. Germline assignment: CDR1 SGHRS and CDR2 YFSETQ. Trimming took off 1 base at V and 0 bases at J, with 20 bases between the two ends. Together with reference TRBV5-1 and TRBJ2-7, the CDR3 gives the full variable domain: KAGVTQTPRYLIKTRGQQVTLSCSPISGHRSVSWYQQTPGQGLQFLFEYFSETQRNKGNFPGRFSGRQFSNSRSEMNVSTLELGDSALYLCASSLKGGTGAGSYEQYFGPGTRLTVT.

The chain couples TRBV4-1 to TRBJ1-2; the D is unclear. The CDR3 consists of 13 residues. V lost 2 bases and J lost 2, with 6 bases in between. Germline CDR1 reads MGHRA; CDR2 reads YSYEKL. The CDR3 loop reads CASSQPGNYGYTF. The CDR3 nucleotides are TGCGCCAGCAGCCAACCGGGAAACTATGGCTACACCTTC.

The CDR3 bases are TGTGCCAGCAGCTTGGATAGGGCAGGGGGCAAAAACATTCAGTACTTC. Encoded protein: CASSLDRAGGKNIQYF. The gene calls are TRBV5-4 and TRBJ2-4, with 7 bases identical to TRBD1. The J segment lost 3 bases and the V segment lost 0 bases, leaving 6 bases of the junction unmatched. Germline V gene lookup returns CDR1 SGHNT and CDR2 YYREEE (reference sequence). The CDR3 loop spans 16 amino acids.

V gene TRBV28 combines with J gene TRBJ2-5; no clear D. The J call is uncertain, as TRBJ2-7 better fits the DNA end. Germline CDR1 and CDR2: MDHEN and SYDVKM. The CDR3 runs 11 residues. This CDR3 reads CASSFRFEQYF. The CDR3 coding sequence is TGTGCCAGCAGCTTCCGATTCGAGCAGTACTTC.

The V and J genes are TRBV2 and TRBJ2-5; possibly TRBD2 for D (6 bases). The CDR3 spans 13 residues. In germline, CDR1 is SNHLY, CDR2 FYNNEI. V was shortened by 5 bases and J by 1 base, with 8 bases between the two germline ends. The CDR3 protein is CASSPGLQETQYF. The CDR3, as DNA: TGTGCCAGCAGTCCGGGACTCCAAGAGACCCAGTACTTC. The full variable domain, rest sourced from reference TRBV2 and TRBJ2-5, is EPEVTQTPSHQVTQMGQEVILRCVPISNHLYFYWYRQILGQKVEFLVSFYNNEISEKSEIFDDQFSVERPDGSNFTLKIRSTKLEDSAMYFCASSPGLQETQYFGPGTRLLVL.

The J gene is TRBJ2-7, the V gene TRBV9; 12 bases fit TRBD1. CDR3 length: 16 amino acids. Trimming at V came to 3 bases and at J to 6 bases, leaving 10 bases not matched to a gene. Germline V gene lookup returns CDR1 SGDLS and CDR2 YYNGEE. The chain's CDR3 is CASSAFGTGGLGEQYF. The DNA for the CDR3 is TGTGCCAGCAGCGCGTTCGGGACAGGGGGCTTGGGCGAGCAGTACTTC.

This clone has only one observation. The chain joins TRBV29-1 to TRBJ1-2, with D possibly being TRBD1 (6 bases). The CDR3 runs to 12 residues. Germline V gives CDR1 SQVTM, CDR2 ANQGSEA. V was shortened by 4 bases and J by 8 bases, with 14 bases between the two germline ends. CDR3 sequence reads: CSVVVPGDGYTF. CDR3 nucleotides: TGCAGCGTTGTCGTCCCAGGGGACGGCTACACCTTC.

The chain couples TRBV6-5 to TRBJ1-2; possible D gene TRBD1, 5 bases. In germline, CDR1 is MNHEY, CDR2 SVGAGI. The length of the CDR3 is 13 residues. Trimming removed 6 bases from V and 9 bases from J, with 17 bases in between. The CDR3 region is CASSPGGVRSYTF. The CDR3 coding sequence is TGTGCCAGCAGCCCGGGGGGGGTTAGGAGCTACACCTTC.

V is TRBV10-3 and J is TRBJ2-3; 7 bases fit TRBD1. In germline, CDR1 is ENHRY, CDR2 SYGVKD. The CDR3 extends over 14 amino acids. Trimming at V came to 5 bases and at J to 4 bases, leaving 6 bases not matched to a gene. In DNA form, the CDR3 reads TGTGCCATCAGTCAGGGGGACCGAGCAGATACGCAGTATTTT. Translated: CAISQGDRADTQYF.

The chain links TRBV27 to TRBJ1-1; 9 bases are shared with TRBD1. The CDR3 has 13 residues. Germline V gene sequence: CDR1 MNHEY, CDR2 SMNVEV (reference sequence). Germline trimming cut 10 bases from V and 4 bases from J; bases unmatched to any gene: 7. CDR3 coding DNA: TGTGCCACCAAGGACAGGGGTCCCACTGAAGCTTTCTTT. Protein: CATKDRGPTEAFF.

The chain has TRBV4-1 and TRBJ1-5; TRBD1 matches at 9 bases. Germline loops: CDR1 MGHRA, CDR2 YSYEKL. After removal of 4 bases from V and 2 bases from J, the junction contained 9 bases not matched to a gene. The CDR3 covers 17 residues. This chain's CDR3 is CASSLGTGRKGNQPQHF. The CDR3 nucleotides read TGCGCCAGCAGCCTAGGGACAGGGAGGAAGGGCAATCAGCCCCAGCATTTT.

A note on this clone: Sequence at one end of the junction differs from germline and may be a read error. The CDR3 spells CSASIDTQYF. DNA for the CDR3: TGCAGTGCTAGCATAGATACGCAGTATTTT. The chain combines TRBV20-1 with TRBJ2-3; D gene ambiguous. CDR1 and CDR2 from the germline V gene are DFQATT and SNEGSKA (reference sequence). The CDR3 has 10 residues.

V and J are TRBV29-1 and TRBJ1-1, with 7 nucleotides matching TRBD1. Germline lookup yields CDR1 SQVTM and CDR2 ANQGSEA. V trimming: 6 bases; J trimming: 1 base; junction bases outside the gene matches: 8. The CDR3 runs 14 residues. The CDR3 DNA sequence: TGCAGCGTGTCCCTTAGACAGGGGAACACTGAAGCTTTCTTT. This codes for CSVSLRQGNTEAFF.

The DNA for the CDR3 is TGCGCCAGCAGCCAAGATTGGACTAGCGGGAGGGCCAAAAACATTCAGTACTTC. Its protein product is CASSQDWTSGRAKNIQYF. V and J are TRBV4-3 and TRBJ2-4, with 14 bases fitting TRBD2. In germline, CDR1 is LGHNA, CDR2 YSLEER. V trimming: 0 bases; J trimming: 1 base; junction bases outside the gene matches: 2. The CDR3 runs 18 residues.

This clone came up a few times. The CDR3 loop is CASALRPSEAFF. CDR3 DNA: TGTGCCAGCGCCCTCAGACCTAGTGAAGCTTTCTTT. J is TRBJ1-1 and V is TRBV28; the D is unclear. Germline values: CDR1 MDHEN, CDR2 SYDVKM. Trimming cost V 8 bases and J 7 bases, with 14 bases left between them. CDR3 size: 12 residues.

The rearrangement joins TRBV10-3 to TRBJ2-2; a weak D match, TRBD1 (6 bases). V was shortened by 2 bases and J by 5 bases, with 6 bases between the two germline ends. This CDR3 has 13 residues. Germline lookup yields CDR1 ENHRY and CDR2 SYGVKD. The CDR3 DNA follows: TGTGCCATCAGTGAGACAGGGACCGGGGAGCTGTTTTTT. Its protein is CAISETGTGELFF.

The V and J genes are TRBV6-5 and TRBJ2-1; D is perhaps TRBD2 (5 bases). Germline CDR1 reads MNHEY; CDR2 reads SVGAGI. This CDR3 is 13 amino acids long. V was pared by 6 bases and J by 5 bases, with 11 bases between. CDR3 sequence reads: CASSRTGDNEQFF. CDR3 DNA sequence: TGTGCCAGCAGCCGGACTGGGGACAATGAGCAGTTCTTC.